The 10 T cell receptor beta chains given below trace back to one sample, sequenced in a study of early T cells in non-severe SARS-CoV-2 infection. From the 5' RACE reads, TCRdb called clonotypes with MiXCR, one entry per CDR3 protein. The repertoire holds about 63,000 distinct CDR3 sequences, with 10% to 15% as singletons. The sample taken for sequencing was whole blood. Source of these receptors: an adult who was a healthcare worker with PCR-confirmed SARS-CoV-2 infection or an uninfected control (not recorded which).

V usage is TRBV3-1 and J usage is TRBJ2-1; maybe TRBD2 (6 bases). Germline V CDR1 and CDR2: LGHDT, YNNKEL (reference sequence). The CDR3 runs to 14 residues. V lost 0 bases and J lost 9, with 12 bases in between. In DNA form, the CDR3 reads TGTGCCAGCAGCCAAGATTTGTGGGGAGGTGAGCAGTTCTTC. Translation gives CASSQDLWGGEQFF.

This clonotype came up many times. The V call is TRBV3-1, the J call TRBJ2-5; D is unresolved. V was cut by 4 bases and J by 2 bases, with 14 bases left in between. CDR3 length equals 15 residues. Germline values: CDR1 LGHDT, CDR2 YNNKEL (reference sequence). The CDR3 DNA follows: TGTGCCAGCAGCCCCCTTGCGATGGGTCAAGAGACCCAGTACTTC. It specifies CASSPLAMGQETQYF.

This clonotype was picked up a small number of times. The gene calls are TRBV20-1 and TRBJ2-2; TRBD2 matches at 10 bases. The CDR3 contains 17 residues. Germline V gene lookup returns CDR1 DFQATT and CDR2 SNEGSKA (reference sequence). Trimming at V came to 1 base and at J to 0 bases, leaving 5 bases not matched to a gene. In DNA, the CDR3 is TGCAGTGCTAGAGTTAGCGGGGGGCCCACGAACACCGGGGAGCTGTTTTTT. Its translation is CSARVSGGPTNTGELFF.

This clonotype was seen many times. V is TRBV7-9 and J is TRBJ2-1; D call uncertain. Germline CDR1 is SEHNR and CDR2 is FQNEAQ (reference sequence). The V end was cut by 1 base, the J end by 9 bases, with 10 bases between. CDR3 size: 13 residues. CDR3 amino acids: CASSLEGRGEQFF. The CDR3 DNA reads TGTGCCAGCAGCTTAGAAGGGCGCGGTGAGCAGTTCTTC.

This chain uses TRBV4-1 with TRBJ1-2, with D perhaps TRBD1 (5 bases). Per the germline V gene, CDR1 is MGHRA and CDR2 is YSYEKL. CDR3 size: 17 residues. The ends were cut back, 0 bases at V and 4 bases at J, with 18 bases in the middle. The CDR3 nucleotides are TGCGCCAGCAGCCAAGACCGGGAGGCAGGGACCTTCTATGGCTACACCTTC. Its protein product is CASSQDREAGTFYGYTF.

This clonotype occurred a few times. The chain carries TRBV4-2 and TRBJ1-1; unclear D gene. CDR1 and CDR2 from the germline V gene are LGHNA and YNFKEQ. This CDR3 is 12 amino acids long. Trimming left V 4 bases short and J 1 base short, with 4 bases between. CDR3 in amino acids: CASSRQNTEAFF. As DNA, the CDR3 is TGTGCCAGCAGCCGACAGAACACTGAAGCTTTCTTT.

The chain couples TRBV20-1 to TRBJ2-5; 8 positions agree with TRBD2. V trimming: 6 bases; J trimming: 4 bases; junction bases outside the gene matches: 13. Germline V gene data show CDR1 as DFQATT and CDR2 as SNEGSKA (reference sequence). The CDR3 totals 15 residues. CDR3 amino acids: CSALNLAGGRETQYF. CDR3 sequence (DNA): TGCAGTGCCCTAAACCTAGCGGGCGGTCGAGAGACCCAGTACTTC.

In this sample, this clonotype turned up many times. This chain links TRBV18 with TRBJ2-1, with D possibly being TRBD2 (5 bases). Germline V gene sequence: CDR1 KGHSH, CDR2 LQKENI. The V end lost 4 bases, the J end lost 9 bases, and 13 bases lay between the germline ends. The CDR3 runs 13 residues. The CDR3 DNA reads TGTGCCAGCTCACTGACAACGAGGGCTGAGCAGTTCTTC. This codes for CASSLTTRAEQFF.

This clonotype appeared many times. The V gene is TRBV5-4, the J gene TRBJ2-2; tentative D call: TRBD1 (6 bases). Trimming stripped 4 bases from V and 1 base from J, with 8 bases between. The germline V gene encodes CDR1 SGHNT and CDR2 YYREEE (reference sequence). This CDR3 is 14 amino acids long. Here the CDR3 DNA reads TGTGCCAGCAGCCGGACAGTGAACACCGGGGAGCTGTTTTTT. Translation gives CASSRTVNTGELFF.

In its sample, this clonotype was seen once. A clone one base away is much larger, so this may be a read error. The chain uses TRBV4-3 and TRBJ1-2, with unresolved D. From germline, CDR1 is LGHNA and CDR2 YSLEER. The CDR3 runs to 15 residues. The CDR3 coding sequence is TGCGCCAGCAGCCTCGATCGGGCGACCGCAGTCGGCTACAGCTTC. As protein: CASSLDRATAVGYSF.